These T cell receptor beta chains were read from a single sample in a study of blood T cell repertoires in COVID-19. TCRdb's table, derived via immunoSEQ multiplex PCR, lists solely in-frame clones and lacks some. The repertoire includes some 290,000 clones, 85% to 90% of them detected once, and roughly 2.8% sits in the top ten. Sequencing was performed on peripheral blood. The receptors shown here come from a woman aged 25 to 39 with COVID-19, enrolled during active disease. The CDR3 runs from the conserved cysteine through the conserved F or W. D genes are given only for firm matches. Clone size is not always given. Where it is, it says once, few, many or a class for expanded clones.

TRBJ1-2 . . TRBV27 TGTGCCAGCAGTTTAGGCAGGGTTAACTATGGCTACACCTTC CASSLGRVNYGYTF
TRBJ1-2 . TRBD1 TRBV7-2 TGTGCCAGCAGCCCTCCCGACAGGGGTAATGGCTACACCTTC CASSPPDRGNGYTF
TRBJ1-2 . . TRBV10-3 TGTGCCATCAGTGAAGACCTCTCCGGGTACTATGGCTACACCTTC CAISEDLSGYYGYTF
TRBJ2-5 . TRBD1 TRBV5-4 TGTGCCAGCAGCCCGCGGACAGGGAGTCAGACCCAGTACTTC CASSPRTGSQTQYF
TRBJ2-7 once TRBD2 TRBV12-3/TRBV12-4 TGTGCCAGCAGTTTACGGGGGGACTACGAGCAGTACTTC CASSLRGDYEQYF
TRBJ1-1 . . TRBV11-3 TGTGCCAGCAGCTTAGAGCAGGACACGGAAGCTTTCTTT CASSLEQDTEAFF
TRBJ2-1 . TRBD1 TRBV24-1 TGTGCCACCAGTGATCCGACGACCGGGACAGACAATGAGCAGTTCTTC CATSDPTTGTDNEQFF
TRBJ2-3 . TRBD1 TRBV29-1 TGCAGCGTTGAGTTCGGGACAGCTTCAGATACGCAGTATTTT CSVEFGTASDTQYF
TRBJ2-7 . TRBD1 TRBV7-9 TGTGCCAGCAGCTTAGCGACAGGGCGTGGGTCCTACGAGCAGTACTTC CASSLATGRGSYEQYF
TRBJ2-5 . TRBD1 TRBV12-5 TGTGCTAGTGGTTTGATAAGACAGGACAGGCAAGAGACCCAGTACTTC CASGLIRQDRQETQYF